This is a list of T cell receptor beta chains from one sample in a study of OX40 agonist ivuxolimab in advanced cancers. Measured with immunoSEQ multiplex PCR; TCRdb has only the in-frame clones, and not every one. The data hold 75,000 to 100,000 clones, with more than 85% observed a single time. Material: CD4+ or CD8+ T cells sorted from blood, obtained in a trial of the OX40 agonist ivuxolimab. The receptors come from an adult with an advanced solid tumor such as melanoma, head and neck, liver or kidney cancer. Each CDR3 is given with its conserved first and last residue. A D gene is named only where the DNA matches it firmly. Size tells how often a clone was seen (once, few, many) or the class of an expanded clone, and some rows leave it out.

v_call: TRBV11-1
j_call: TRBJ1-3
d_call: NA
clone_size: once
cdr3_aa: CASSLSGTLSGNTIYF
cdr3_nt: TGTGCCAGCAGCTTATCTGGGACACTCTCTGGAAACACCATATATTTT

v_call: TRBV5-4
j_call: TRBJ2-5
d_call: NA
clone_size: once
cdr3_aa: CASSNGGGLGETQYF
cdr3_nt: TGTGCCAGCAGTAACGGGGGCGGGCTGGGGGAGACCCAGTACTTC

v_call: TRBV2
j_call: TRBJ2-3
d_call: NA
clone_size: NA
cdr3_aa: CASSEAAGFSITDTQYF
cdr3_nt: TGTGCCAGCAGTGAAGCAGCTGGTTTTTCGATCACAGATACGCAGTATTTT

v_call: TRBV27
j_call: TRBJ2-5
d_call: NA
clone_size: NA
cdr3_aa: CASTQVRGETQYF
cdr3_nt: TGTGCCAGCACCCAAGTTAGGGGCGAGACCCAGTACTTC

v_call: TRBV11-2
j_call: TRBJ1-3
d_call: NA
clone_size: NA
cdr3_aa: CASSLATGLSGNTIYF
cdr3_nt: TGTGCCAGCAGCTTAGCGACAGGACTCTCTGGAAACACCATATATTTT

v_call: TRBV6-5
j_call: TRBJ2-2
d_call: NA
clone_size: NA
cdr3_aa: CASRWRQGDTGELFF
cdr3_nt: TGTGCCAGCAGGTGGAGGCAGGGCGACACCGGGGAGCTGTTTTTT

v_call: TRBV15
j_call: TRBJ2-3
d_call: TRBD2
clone_size: NA
cdr3_aa: CATSRDGLDTDTQYF
cdr3_nt: TGTGCCACCAGCAGAGACGGACTAGACACAGATACGCAGTATTTT

v_call: TRBV19
j_call: TRBJ2-2
d_call: NA
clone_size: NA
cdr3_aa: CASSLIRGTGELFF
cdr3_nt: TGTGCCAGTAGTTTGATCCGGGGCACCGGGGAGCTGTTTTTT

v_call: TRBV5-1
j_call: TRBJ2-7
d_call: NA
clone_size: NA
cdr3_aa: CASSLWDSYEQYF
cdr3_nt: TGCGCCAGCAGCTTGTGGGACTCCTACGAGCAGTACTTC

v_call: TRBV19
j_call: TRBJ2-7
d_call: NA
clone_size: NA
cdr3_aa: CASSMAGGFGEQYF
cdr3_nt: TGTGCCAGTAGTATGGCCGGGGGCTTCGGCGAGCAGTACTTC

v_call: TRBV5-5
j_call: TRBJ1-3
d_call: NA
clone_size: once
cdr3_aa: CASSLIPTGNTIYF
cdr3_nt: TGTGCCAGCAGCTTGATCCCAACTGGAAACACCATATATTTT

v_call: TRBV28
j_call: TRBJ2-2
d_call: NA
clone_size: NA
cdr3_aa: CASSLDRVTGELFF
cdr3_nt: TGTGCCAGCAGCCTCGACAGAGTCACCGGGGAGCTGTTTTTT

v_call: TRBV10-3
j_call: TRBJ2-5
d_call: TRBD2
clone_size: NA
cdr3_aa: CAISPDASGLLRETQYF
cdr3_nt: TGTGCCATCAGTCCCGATGCTAGCGGCCTTCTCCGAGAGACCCAGTACTTC

v_call: TRBV9
j_call: TRBJ2-1
d_call: TRBD2
clone_size: NA
cdr3_aa: CASSVGTSGYNEQFF
cdr3_nt: TGTGCCAGCAGCGTAGGCACTAGCGGATACAATGAGCAGTTCTTC

v_call: TRBV6-4
j_call: TRBJ2-3
d_call: NA
clone_size: NA
cdr3_aa: CASVSRVGTDTQYF
cdr3_nt: TGTGCCAGCGTTTCTAGGGTCGGCACAGATACGCAGTATTTT

v_call: TRBV11-2
j_call: TRBJ2-1
d_call: TRBD1
clone_size: NA
cdr3_aa: CASSLGQTGRHFF
cdr3_nt: TGTGCCAGCAGCTTAGGGCAGACAGGGCGACATTTCTTC

v_call: TRBV5-6
j_call: TRBJ1-3
d_call: NA
clone_size: NA
cdr3_aa: CASSFPKEPLGNTIYF
cdr3_nt: TGTGCCAGCAGCTTCCCGAAGGAGCCTTTAGGAAACACCATATATTTT

v_call: TRBV6-6
j_call: TRBJ2-7
d_call: NA
clone_size: once
cdr3_aa: CASSYGGTPYEQYF
cdr3_nt: TGTGCCAGCAGTTACGGCGGGACCCCCTACGAGCAGTACTTC

v_call: TRBV7-3
j_call: TRBJ1-6
d_call: NA
clone_size: once
cdr3_aa: CASSLQGLNSPLHF
cdr3_nt: TGTGCCAGCAGCTTACAAGGACTGAATTCACCCCTCCACTTT

v_call: TRBV11-2
j_call: TRBJ1-4
d_call: TRBD1
clone_size: few
cdr3_aa: CASSSWTGGNNEKLFF
cdr3_nt: TGTGCCAGCAGCTCATGGACAGGGGGTAACAATGAAAAACTGTTTTTT

v_call: TRBV19
j_call: TRBJ1-5
d_call: TRBD1
clone_size: NA
cdr3_aa: CASSPDRPNQPQHF
cdr3_nt: TGTGCCAGTAGCCCGGACAGGCCCAATCAGCCCCAGCATTTT

v_call: TRBV5-4
j_call: TRBJ2-7
d_call: TRBD1
clone_size: NA
cdr3_aa: CASSSTDRAFEQYF
cdr3_nt: TGTGCCAGCAGCTCTACCGACAGGGCTTTCGAGCAGTACTTC

v_call: TRBV5-4
j_call: TRBJ2-7
d_call: TRBD1
clone_size: NA
cdr3_aa: CASSAGGQGEYEQYF
cdr3_nt: TGTGCCAGCAGCGCCGGAGGACAGGGGGAGTACGAGCAGTACTTC

v_call: TRBV7-2
j_call: TRBJ1-2
d_call: NA
clone_size: few
cdr3_aa: CASSLVGYGYTF
cdr3_nt: TGTGCCAGCAGCTTAGTGGGATATGGCTACACCTTC

v_call: TRBV9
j_call: TRBJ2-1
d_call: NA
clone_size: NA
cdr3_aa: CASSARGLGEQFF
cdr3_nt: TGTGCCAGCAGCGCCCGCGGTCTCGGTGAGCAGTTCTTC

v_call: TRBV4-3
j_call: TRBJ1-5
d_call: NA
clone_size: NA
cdr3_aa: CASSQDYSGTYSNQPQHF
cdr3_nt: TGCGCCAGCAGCCAAGATTATTCCGGGACGTATAGCAATCAGCCCCAGCATTTT

v_call: TRBV4-3
j_call: TRBJ2-7
d_call: NA
clone_size: NA
cdr3_aa: CASSQDHLAHRPYEQYF
cdr3_nt: TGCGCCAGCAGCCAAGATCATCTAGCCCACCGGCCCTACGAGCAGTACTTC

v_call: TRBV7-8
j_call: TRBJ1-1
d_call: NA
clone_size: NA
cdr3_aa: CASSLRSTNTEAFF
cdr3_nt: TGTGCCAGCAGCTTAAGGTCTACGAACACTGAAGCTTTCTTT

v_call: TRBV7-9
j_call: TRBJ1-4
d_call: TRBD1
clone_size: NA
cdr3_aa: CASRGQGDEKLFF
cdr3_nt: TGTGCCAGCAGGGGACAGGGGGATGAAAAACTGTTTTTT

v_call: TRBV5-6
j_call: TRBJ2-5
d_call: NA
clone_size: NA
cdr3_aa: CASSLSGAGETQYF
cdr3_nt: TGTGCCAGCAGCTTGTCCGGGGCCGGGGAGACCCAGTACTTC

v_call: TRBV15
j_call: TRBJ2-2
d_call: NA
clone_size: NA
cdr3_aa: CATKGQWNTGELFF
cdr3_nt: TGTGCCACAAAAGGACAGTGGAACACCGGGGAGCTGTTTTTT

v_call: TRBV7-3
j_call: TRBJ2-7
d_call: NA
clone_size: NA
cdr3_aa: CASSLVRGQLYEQYF
cdr3_nt: TGTGCCAGCAGCTTAGTCAGGGGCCAACTCTACGAGCAGTACTTC

v_call: TRBV27
j_call: TRBJ2-2
d_call: NA
clone_size: NA
cdr3_aa: CASSLQANTGELFF
cdr3_nt: TGTGCCAGCAGTTTGCAGGCGAACACCGGGGAGCTGTTTTTT

v_call: TRBV5-4
j_call: TRBJ2-3
d_call: TRBD2
clone_size: NA
cdr3_aa: CASSLEVAGGNTQYF
cdr3_nt: TGTGCCAGCAGCTTGGAGGTAGCGGGAGGAAATACGCAGTATTTT

v_call: TRBV18
j_call: TRBJ2-2
d_call: NA
clone_size: NA
cdr3_aa: CASSPVRQANTGELFF
cdr3_nt: TGTGCCAGCTCACCAGTTCGACAGGCGAACACCGGGGAGCTGTTTTTT

v_call: TRBV15
j_call: TRBJ2-7
d_call: NA
clone_size: NA
cdr3_aa: CATSNSRALYEQYF
cdr3_nt: TGTGCCACCAGCAATTCCCGGGCCCTCTACGAGCAGTACTTC

v_call: TRBV11-2
j_call: TRBJ2-5
d_call: TRBD2
clone_size: once
cdr3_aa: CASSPGRRGTQYF
cdr3_nt: TGTGCCAGCAGTCCCGGGAGGCGGGGGACCCAGTACTTC

v_call: TRBV6-4
j_call: TRBJ1-1
d_call: NA
clone_size: NA
cdr3_aa: CASSASGATEAFF
cdr3_nt: TGTGCCAGCAGTGCCTCGGGGGCCACTGAAGCTTTCTTT

v_call: TRBV7-2
j_call: TRBJ2-7
d_call: NA
clone_size: NA
cdr3_aa: CASSPLPRGPYEQYF
cdr3_nt: TGTGCCAGCAGCCCACTACCGCGGGGGCCCTACGAGCAGTACTTC

v_call: TRBV5-1
j_call: TRBJ2-1
d_call: TRBD2
clone_size: NA
cdr3_aa: CASSPGLAGARNEQFF
cdr3_nt: TGCGCCAGCAGCCCGGGACTAGCGGGAGCTCGCAATGAGCAGTTCTTC

v_call: TRBV7-3
j_call: TRBJ2-3
d_call: NA
clone_size: NA
cdr3_aa: CASSSQRGTQYF
cdr3_nt: TGTGCCAGCAGCTCCCAGCGCGGGACGCAGTATTTT

v_call: TRBV6-6
j_call: TRBJ1-1
d_call: TRBD1
clone_size: NA
cdr3_aa: CASTLRQGRTEAFF
cdr3_nt: TGTGCCAGCACCCTGAGACAGGGGCGGACTGAAGCTTTCTTT

v_call: TRBV7-2
j_call: TRBJ2-5
d_call: TRBD2
clone_size: NA
cdr3_aa: CASSVTSLETQYF
cdr3_nt: TGTGCCAGCAGCGTGACTAGCCTAGAGACCCAGTACTTC

v_call: TRBV19
j_call: TRBJ1-5
d_call: NA
clone_size: NA
cdr3_aa: CASSGRRGGPQHF
cdr3_nt: TGTGCCAGTAGTGGAAGACGGGGAGGGCCCCAGCATTTT

v_call: TRBV5-4
j_call: TRBJ2-1
d_call: NA
clone_size: NA
cdr3_aa: CASSATGVGGRGSYNEQFF
cdr3_nt: TGTGCCAGCAGCGCGACAGGGGTTGGCGGGAGGGGATCCTACAATGAGCAGTTCTTC

v_call: TRBV6-1
j_call: TRBJ1-5
d_call: NA
clone_size: NA
cdr3_aa: CASMVTLSNQPQHF
cdr3_nt: TGTGCCAGCATGGTGACACTTAGCAATCAGCCCCAGCATTTT

v_call: TRBV28
j_call: TRBJ1-4
d_call: NA
clone_size: NA
cdr3_aa: CASRTFNEKLFF
cdr3_nt: TGTGCCAGCAGAACCTTTAATGAAAAACTGTTTTTT

v_call: TRBV28
j_call: TRBJ1-5
d_call: NA
clone_size: NA
cdr3_aa: CASYGEGLSSHPQHF
cdr3_nt: TGTGCCAGCTACGGGGAGGGACTCTCCTCTCACCCCCAGCATTTT

v_call: TRBV7-2
j_call: TRBJ2-1
d_call: TRBD2
clone_size: NA
cdr3_aa: CASSEPSGSVNEQFF
cdr3_nt: TGTGCCAGCAGCGAACCCAGCGGGAGCGTGAATGAGCAGTTCTTC

v_call: TRBV18
j_call: TRBJ1-6
d_call: NA
clone_size: NA
cdr3_aa: CASSRGVSGNSPLHF
cdr3_nt: TGTGCCAGCTCACGAGGGGTGTCGGGTAATTCACCCCTCCACTTT

v_call: TRBV28
j_call: TRBJ1-2
d_call: TRBD1
clone_size: NA
cdr3_aa: CASSLRTGRGGYTF
cdr3_nt: TGTGCCAGCAGTCTTCGGACAGGACGAGGGGGCTACACCTTC

v_call: TRBV28
j_call: TRBJ2-1
d_call: NA
clone_size: NA
cdr3_aa: CAAKGLGYNEQFF
cdr3_nt: TGTGCGGCAAAGGGACTCGGATACAATGAGCAGTTCTTC

v_call: TRBV6-1
j_call: TRBJ2-1
d_call: NA
clone_size: NA
cdr3_aa: CASHKTSGSYNEQFF
cdr3_nt: TGTGCCAGCCATAAGACTAGTGGGTCCTACAATGAGCAGTTCTTC

v_call: TRBV7-2
j_call: TRBJ2-7
d_call: TRBD2
clone_size: NA
cdr3_aa: CASSFTSGSNEQYF
cdr3_nt: TGTGCCAGCAGCTTCACTAGCGGGAGCAACGAGCAGTACTTC

v_call: TRBV19
j_call: TRBJ1-5
d_call: NA
clone_size: NA
cdr3_aa: CASGGGDQPQHF
cdr3_nt: TGTGCCAGTGGTGGTGGGGATCAGCCCCAGCATTTT

v_call: TRBV5-4
j_call: TRBJ2-7
d_call: TRBD1
clone_size: NA
cdr3_aa: CASSQGTGVVEQYF
cdr3_nt: TGTGCCAGCAGCCAGGGGACAGGGGTTGTCGAGCAGTACTTC

v_call: TRBV19
j_call: TRBJ2-1
d_call: NA
clone_size: few
cdr3_aa: CASSVWNEQFF
cdr3_nt: TGTGCCAGTAGCGTGTGGAATGAGCAGTTCTTC

v_call: TRBV6-5
j_call: TRBJ2-7
d_call: TRBD1
clone_size: NA
cdr3_aa: CASTEGQGAYEQYF
cdr3_nt: TGTGCCAGCACCGAGGGACAGGGGGCTTACGAGCAGTACTTC

v_call: TRBV7-2
j_call: TRBJ1-3
d_call: NA
clone_size: few
cdr3_aa: CASSLAFSTLSGNTIYF
cdr3_nt: TGTGCCAGCAGCTTAGCATTCAGCACCCTCTCTGGAAACACCATATATTTT